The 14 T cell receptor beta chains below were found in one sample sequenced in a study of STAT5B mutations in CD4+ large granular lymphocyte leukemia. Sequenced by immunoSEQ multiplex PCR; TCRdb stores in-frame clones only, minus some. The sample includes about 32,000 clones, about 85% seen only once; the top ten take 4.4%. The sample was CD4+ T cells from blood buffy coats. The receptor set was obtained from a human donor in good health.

The chain's CDR3 is CASSGEQGLGGYTF. Written as DNA, the CDR3 is TGTGCCAGCAGCGGGGAACAGGGATTGGGTGGCTACACCTTC. The chain uses TRBV7-2 and TRBJ1-2; tentatively, D is TRBD1 (6 bases). V was trimmed by 5 bases and J by 7 bases, leaving 17 bases between them. Looked up from germline, CDR1 is SGHTA and CDR2 is FQGNSA. The CDR3 covers 14 residues.

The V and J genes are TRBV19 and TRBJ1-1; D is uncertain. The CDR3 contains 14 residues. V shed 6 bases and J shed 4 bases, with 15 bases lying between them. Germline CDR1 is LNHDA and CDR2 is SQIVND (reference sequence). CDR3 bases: TGTGCCAGTAGCCTGGACTGGACGGGCACTGAAGCTTTCTTT. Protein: CASSLDWTGTEAFF. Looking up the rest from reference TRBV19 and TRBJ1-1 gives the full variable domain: DGGITQSPKYLFRKEGQNVTLSCEQNLNHDAMYWYRQDPGQGLRLIYYSQIVNDFQKGDIAEGYSVSREKKESFPLTVTSAQKNPTAFYLCASSLDWTGTEAFFGQGTRLTVV.

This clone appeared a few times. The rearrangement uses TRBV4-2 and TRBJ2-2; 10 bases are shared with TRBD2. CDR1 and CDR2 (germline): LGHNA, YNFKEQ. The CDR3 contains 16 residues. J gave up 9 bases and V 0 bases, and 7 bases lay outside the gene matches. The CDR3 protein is CASSQDGASGSRELFF. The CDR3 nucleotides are TGTGCCAGCAGCCAAGACGGGGCTAGCGGGAGCCGGGAGCTGTTTTTT.

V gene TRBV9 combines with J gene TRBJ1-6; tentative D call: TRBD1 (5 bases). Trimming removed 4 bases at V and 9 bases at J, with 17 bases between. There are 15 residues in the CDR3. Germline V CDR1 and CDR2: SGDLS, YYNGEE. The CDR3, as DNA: TGTGCCAGCAGCCCAACAGGCTCCCCCATTTCACCCCTCCACTTT. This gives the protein CASSPTGSPISPLHF.

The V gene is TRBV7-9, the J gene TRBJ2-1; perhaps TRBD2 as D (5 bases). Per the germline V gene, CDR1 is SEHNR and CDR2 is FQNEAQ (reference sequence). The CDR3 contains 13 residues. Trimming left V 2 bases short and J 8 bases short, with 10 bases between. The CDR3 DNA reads TGTGCCAGCAGCTTAAGGAGGAACGATGAGCAGTTCTTC. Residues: CASSLRRNDEQFF.

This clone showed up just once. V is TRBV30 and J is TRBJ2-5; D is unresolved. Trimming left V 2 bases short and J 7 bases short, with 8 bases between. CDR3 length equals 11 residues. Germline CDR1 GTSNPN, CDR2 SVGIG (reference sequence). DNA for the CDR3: TGTGCCTGGAGTTGGAGAGCGACCCAGTACTTC. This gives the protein CAWSWRATQYF.

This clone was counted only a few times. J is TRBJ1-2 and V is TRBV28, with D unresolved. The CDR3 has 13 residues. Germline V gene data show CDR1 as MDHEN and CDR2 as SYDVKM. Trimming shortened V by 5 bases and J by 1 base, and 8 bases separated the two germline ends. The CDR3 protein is CASSPRFNYGYTF. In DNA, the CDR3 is TGTGCCAGCAGTCCCAGATTTAACTATGGCTACACCTTC.

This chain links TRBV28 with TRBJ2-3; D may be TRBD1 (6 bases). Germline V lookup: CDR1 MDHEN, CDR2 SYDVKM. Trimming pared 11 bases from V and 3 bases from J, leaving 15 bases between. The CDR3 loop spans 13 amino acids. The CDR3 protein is CAYRAAATDTQYF. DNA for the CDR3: TGTGCCTACAGGGCCGCGGCTACAGATACGCAGTATTTT.

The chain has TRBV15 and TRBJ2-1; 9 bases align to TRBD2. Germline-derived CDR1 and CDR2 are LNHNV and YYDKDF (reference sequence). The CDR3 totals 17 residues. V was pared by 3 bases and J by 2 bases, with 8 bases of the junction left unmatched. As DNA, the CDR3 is TGTGCCACCAGCAGGGCGGCTAGCGGGACAACCTACAATGAGCAGTTCTTC. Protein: CATSRAASGTTYNEQFF.

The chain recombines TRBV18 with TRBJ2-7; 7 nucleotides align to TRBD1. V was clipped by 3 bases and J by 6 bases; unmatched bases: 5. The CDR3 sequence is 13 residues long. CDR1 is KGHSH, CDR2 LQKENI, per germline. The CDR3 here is CASSPGQSSEQYF. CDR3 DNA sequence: TGTGCCAGCTCACCGGGACAGTCTTCCGAGCAGTACTTC.

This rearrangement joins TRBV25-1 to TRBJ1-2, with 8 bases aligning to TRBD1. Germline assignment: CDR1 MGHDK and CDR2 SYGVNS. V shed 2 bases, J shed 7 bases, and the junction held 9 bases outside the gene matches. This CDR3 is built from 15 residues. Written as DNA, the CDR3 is TGTGCCAGCAGTGAAAGGGCAGGGGGCTTCGGTGGCTACACCTTC. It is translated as CASSERAGGFGGYTF.

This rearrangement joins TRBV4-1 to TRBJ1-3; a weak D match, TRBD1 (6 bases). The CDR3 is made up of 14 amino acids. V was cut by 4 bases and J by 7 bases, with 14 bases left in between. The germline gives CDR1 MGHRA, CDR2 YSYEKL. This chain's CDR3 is CASSPGAGGNTIYF. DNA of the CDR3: TGCGCCAGCAGCCCCGGCGCGGGGGGCAACACCATATATTTT.

For the CDR3, the DNA is TGTGCCAGCAGTAACGCAAAAAAGGGGAATCAGCCCCAGCATTTT. This sequence encodes CASSNAKKGNQPQHF. The chain has TRBV2 and TRBJ1-5, with D perhaps matching TRBD1 (5 bases). Trimming shortened V by 5 bases and J by 4 bases, and 15 bases separated the two germline ends. The CDR3 sequence is 15 residues long. Germline values: CDR1 SNHLY, CDR2 FYNNEI.

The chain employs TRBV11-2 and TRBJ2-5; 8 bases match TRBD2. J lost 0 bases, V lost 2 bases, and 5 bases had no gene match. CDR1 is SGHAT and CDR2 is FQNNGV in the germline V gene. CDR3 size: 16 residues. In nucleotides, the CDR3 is TGTGCCAGCAGCTTAAAGACTAGCGTGTACCAAGAGACCCAGTACTTC. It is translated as CASSLKTSVYQETQYF.